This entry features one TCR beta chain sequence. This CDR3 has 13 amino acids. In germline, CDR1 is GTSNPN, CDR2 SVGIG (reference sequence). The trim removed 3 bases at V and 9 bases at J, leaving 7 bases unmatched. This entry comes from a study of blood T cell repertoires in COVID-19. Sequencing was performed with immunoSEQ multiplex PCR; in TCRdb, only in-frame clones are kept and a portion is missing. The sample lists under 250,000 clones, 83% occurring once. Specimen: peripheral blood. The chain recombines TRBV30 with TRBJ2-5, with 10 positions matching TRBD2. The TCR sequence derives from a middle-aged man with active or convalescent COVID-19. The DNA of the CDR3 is TGTGCCTGGAGACCTAGCGGGGGCCAGGCCCAGTACTTC. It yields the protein CAWRPSGGQAQYF.